The entry that follows covers one T cell receptor beta chain sequence. Antigen unknown. This sample stems from a study of shared clonotypes between healthy human individuals. The study, taken as a whole, reports: Naive CD4 clonotypes overlapped across a few donors at roughly 5%.

As defined, naive CD8 cells were CD45RO-negative and positively selected for CCR7, with terminally differentiated effector memory CD45RA+ cells excluded. All donors were healthy HIV-negative adults lacking recent acute infections or vaccinations. All the donors were Caucasian adults who lived in Nashville, Tennessee. The deep-level immunoSEQ assay was used. Here immunoSEQ multiplex PCR was the method, and the copy in TCRdb shows in-frame clones only, minus some. The sample holds around 560,000 clones; about 95% are singletons and the top ten take over 0.1%. Input material: naive CD8+ T cells sorted from blood. This receptor was identified in a woman in her twenties or thirties in good health.

The CDR3, as DNA: TGTGCCAGTAGCCCAGGGACAGGGACTGGAAACACCATATATTTT. It yields the protein CASSPGTGTGNTIYF. This sequence joins TRBV19 and TRBJ1-3, with 9 bases that match TRBD1. Germline V gene data show CDR1 as LNHDA and CDR2 as SQIVND (reference sequence). The CDR3 has 15 amino acids. The J segment lost 2 bases and the V segment lost 6 bases, leaving 5 bases of the junction unmatched. The complete variable domain, with remaining parts taken from reference TRBV19 and TRBJ1-3, reads DGGITQSPKYLFRKEGQNVTLSCEQNLNHDAMYWYRQDPGQGLRLIYYSQIVNDFQKGDIAEGYSVSREKKESFPLTVTSAQKNPTAFYLCASSPGTGTGNTIYFGEGSWLTVV.